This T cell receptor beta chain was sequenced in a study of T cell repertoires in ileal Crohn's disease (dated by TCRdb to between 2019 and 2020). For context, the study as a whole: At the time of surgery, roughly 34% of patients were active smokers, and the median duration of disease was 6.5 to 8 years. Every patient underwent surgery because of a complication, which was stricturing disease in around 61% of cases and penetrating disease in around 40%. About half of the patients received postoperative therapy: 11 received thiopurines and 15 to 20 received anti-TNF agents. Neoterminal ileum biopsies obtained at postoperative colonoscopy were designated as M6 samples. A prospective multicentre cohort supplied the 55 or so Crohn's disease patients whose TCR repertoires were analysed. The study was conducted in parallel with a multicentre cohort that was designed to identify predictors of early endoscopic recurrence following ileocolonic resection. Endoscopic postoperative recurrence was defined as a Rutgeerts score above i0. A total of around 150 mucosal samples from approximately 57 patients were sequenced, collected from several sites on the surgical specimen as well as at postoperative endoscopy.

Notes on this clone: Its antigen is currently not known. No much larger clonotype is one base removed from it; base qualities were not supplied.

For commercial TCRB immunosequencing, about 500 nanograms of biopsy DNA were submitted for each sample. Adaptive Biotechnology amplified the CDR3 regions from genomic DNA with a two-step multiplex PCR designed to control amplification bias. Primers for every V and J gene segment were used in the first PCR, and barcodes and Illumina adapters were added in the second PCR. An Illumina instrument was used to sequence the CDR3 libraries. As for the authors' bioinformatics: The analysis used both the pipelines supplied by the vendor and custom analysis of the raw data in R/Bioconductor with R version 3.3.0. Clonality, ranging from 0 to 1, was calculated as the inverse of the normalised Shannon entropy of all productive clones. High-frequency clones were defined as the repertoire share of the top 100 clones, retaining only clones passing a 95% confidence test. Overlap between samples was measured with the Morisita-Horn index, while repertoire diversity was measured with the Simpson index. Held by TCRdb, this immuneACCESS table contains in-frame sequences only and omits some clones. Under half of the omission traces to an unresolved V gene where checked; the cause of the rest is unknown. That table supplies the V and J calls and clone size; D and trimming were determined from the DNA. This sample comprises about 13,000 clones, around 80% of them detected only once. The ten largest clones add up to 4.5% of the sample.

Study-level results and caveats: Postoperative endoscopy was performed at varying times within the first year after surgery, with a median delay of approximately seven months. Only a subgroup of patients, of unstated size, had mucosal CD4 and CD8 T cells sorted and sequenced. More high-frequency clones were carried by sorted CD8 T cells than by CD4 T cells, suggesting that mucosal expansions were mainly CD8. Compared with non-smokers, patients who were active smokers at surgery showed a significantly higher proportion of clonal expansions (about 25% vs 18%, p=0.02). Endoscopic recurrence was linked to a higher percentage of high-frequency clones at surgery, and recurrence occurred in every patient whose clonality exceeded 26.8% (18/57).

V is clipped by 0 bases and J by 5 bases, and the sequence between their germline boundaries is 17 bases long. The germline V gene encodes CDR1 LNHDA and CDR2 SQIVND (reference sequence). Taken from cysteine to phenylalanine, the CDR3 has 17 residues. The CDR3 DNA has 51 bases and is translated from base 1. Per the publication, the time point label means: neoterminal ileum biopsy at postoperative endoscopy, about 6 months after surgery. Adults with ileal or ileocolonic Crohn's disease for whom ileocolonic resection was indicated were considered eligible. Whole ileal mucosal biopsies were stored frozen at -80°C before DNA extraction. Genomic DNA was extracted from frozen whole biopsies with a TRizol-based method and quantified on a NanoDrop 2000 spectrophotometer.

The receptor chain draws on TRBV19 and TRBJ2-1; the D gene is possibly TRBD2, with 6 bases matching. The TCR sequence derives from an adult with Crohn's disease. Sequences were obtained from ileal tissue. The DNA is TGTGCCAGTAGTATAGACCCCGGGACTGCGCCGGACAATGAGCAGTTCTTC. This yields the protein CASSIDPGTAPDNEQFF.